One and the same sample provided the 18 T cell receptor beta chains below, sequenced in a study of T cells after yellow fever vaccination. TCRdb re-called the 5' RACE reads with MiXCR, one entry per CDR3 protein. This table holds 300,000 to 350,000 distinct CDR3 sequences, 3.5% to 4.5% found once. The sample was PBMCs, taken 5 days after the yellow fever booster vaccination. The receptors here all came from a man in his late teens or twenties who received the YFV17D yellow fever vaccine.

This clonotype was observed at least ten times. The V call is TRBV20-1, the J call TRBJ1-2, with 8 nucleotides matching TRBD1. V was pared by 5 bases and J by 4 bases, with 12 bases of the junction left unmatched. This CDR3 region has 15 residues. Per the germline V gene, CDR1 is DFQATT and CDR2 is SNEGSKA (reference sequence). Here the CDR3 DNA reads TGCAGTGCTCCCACGTCACCCGGGACAGGCTATGGCTACACCTTC. This translates into CSAPTSPGTGYGYTF.

The table lists this clonotype with many counts. J is TRBJ2-5 and V is TRBV12-3 or TRBV12-4; D not certain. The CDR3 runs to 11 residues. V lost 5 bases to trimming and J lost 3 bases, with 4 bases between them. Here the CDR3 DNA reads TGTGCCAGCAGTACCGAAGAGACCCAGTACTTC. Protein sequence: CASSTEETQYF.

This clonotype appeared a few times. The chain carries TRBV7-3 and TRBJ1-1, with D hard to call. Trimming left V 0 bases short and J 5 bases short, with 13 bases between. The germline V gene has CDR1 SGHTA and CDR2 FQGTGA. This CDR3 has 15 residues. CDR3 DNA sequence: TGTGCCAGCAGCTTAACGCGGGCCATAGGGACTGAAGCTTTCTTT. It encodes CASSLTRAIGTEAFF.

The CDR3 sequence is CASKPGYNSPLHF. CDR3 DNA sequence: TGTGCCAGCAAGCCGGGGTATAATTCACCCCTCCACTTT. The chain recombines TRBV7-8 with TRBJ1-6; D is uncertain. CDR3 length: 13 residues. Germline V gene lookup returns CDR1 SGHVS and CDR2 FQNEAQ. V was pared by 7 bases and J by 4 bases, with 8 bases between.

This clonotype occurred a few times. The chain links TRBV5-5 to TRBJ1-2; TRBD1 is a possible D gene (5 bases). The CDR3 contains 12 residues. V was shortened by 6 bases and J by 8 bases, with 14 bases between the two germline ends. The germline V gene encodes CDR1 SGHKS and CDR2 YYEKEE (reference sequence). The CDR3 DNA reads as TGTGCCAGCACCGTTCGTGGGGGAGGCTACACCTTC. Its protein product is CASTVRGGGYTF.

This clonotype was seen a few times. V and J are TRBV19 and TRBJ2-2; tentative D call: TRBD1 (6 bases). V was clipped by 7 bases and J by 1 base, with 10 bases between them. This CDR3 has 14 amino acids. CDR1 is LNHDA, CDR2 SQIVND, per germline (reference sequence). The DNA of the CDR3 is TGTGCCAGTACCGTGGACAGGAACACCGGGGAGCTGTTTTTT. It translates to CASTVDRNTGELFF.

The J gene is TRBJ2-2, the V gene TRBV7-2, with D unclear. V gave up 2 bases and J gave up 9 bases, with 13 bases separating them. Germline V gene sequence: CDR1 SGHTA, CDR2 FQGNSA. The CDR3 contains 14 residues. The CDR3 spells CASSLSGRRRELFF. The CDR3 region has the DNA TGTGCCAGCAGCTTATCGGGTCGACGCCGGGAGCTGTTTTTT.

The chain joins TRBV12-2 to TRBJ2-3; whether TRBD1, the table's D call, matches the DNA was not checked. TRBV12-2 is a pseudogene. CDR3 size: 16 residues. CDR3 sequence (DNA): TGTGCAAGTCGCCCAAGGGGGTCAATCTCGGGAGATACGCAGTATTTT. It is translated as CASRPRGSISGDTQYF.

The sample holds many counts of this clonotype. The CDR3 here is CASSHMRDTEAFF. In nucleotides, the CDR3 is TGTGCCAGCAGCCATATGAGGGACACTGAAGCTTTCTTT. The chain is built from TRBV7-3 and TRBJ1-1; D not certain. Germline CDR1 is SGHTA and CDR2 is FQGTGA. Between the trimmed V and J ends, which lost 5 bases and 3 bases, there was a span of 10 bases. The CDR3 is made up of 13 amino acids.

The chain links TRBV6-6 to TRBJ1-2; no firm D call. Per germline, CDR1 MNHNY and CDR2 SVGAGI (reference sequence). V lost 7 bases and J lost 4, with 19 bases in between. This CDR3 spans 15 amino acids. Here the CDR3 DNA reads TGTGCCAGCAATCGTCCGGCTCAAAAAGGCTATGGCTACACCTTC. It translates to CASNRPAQKGYGYTF.

This clonotype was detected a few times. V usage is TRBV29-1 and J usage is TRBJ1-2; D gene unclear. There are 11 residues in the CDR3. Germline CDR1 reads SQVTM; CDR2 reads ANQGSEA. V gave up 6 bases and J gave up 8 bases, with 13 bases separating them. The chain's CDR3 is CSVNGVGGYTF. CDR3 DNA: TGCAGCGTCAACGGCGTGGGGGGCTACACCTTC.

The chain has TRBV6-1 and TRBJ2-1; TRBD2 aligns across 9 bases. Trimming at V came to 6 bases and at J to 4 bases, leaving 7 bases not matched to a gene. The CDR3 sequence is 15 residues long. The germline gives CDR1 MNHNS, CDR2 SASEGT. The CDR3 is CASRILAGLYNEQFF. DNA of the CDR3: TGTGCCAGCAGGATTCTAGCGGGGTTGTACAATGAGCAGTTCTTC.

The chain carries TRBV20-1 and TRBJ2-3; D gene unclear. Between the trimmed V and J ends, which lost 3 bases and 2 bases, there was a span of 9 bases. Looked up from germline, CDR1 is DFQATT and CDR2 is SNEGSKA (reference sequence). This CDR3 contains 13 residues. The CDR3 nucleotides are TGCAGTGCTAGGGCTACACACACAGATACGCAGTATTTT. Encoded protein: CSARATHTDTQYF.

This clonotype was seen a handful of times. V is TRBV28 and J is TRBJ2-5; TRBD1 matches 7 bases. In germline, CDR1 is MDHEN, CDR2 SYDVKM. The trim removed 7 bases at V and 3 bases at J, leaving 5 bases unmatched. The CDR3 totals 13 residues. The CDR3 region is CASTRGREETQYF. The CDR3 DNA reads TGTGCCAGCACAAGGGGGCGGGAAGAGACCCAGTACTTC.

This clonotype has only a few counts. This may be a read error, as it is one base from a much larger clone. This chain uses TRBV5-4 with TRBJ2-2; perhaps TRBD2 as D (7 bases). The CDR3 runs 18 residues. The germline V gene encodes CDR1 SGHNT and CDR2 YYREEE (reference sequence). For the CDR3, the DNA is TGTACCAGCAGCTTGGATTCGCGGGGGCCCGTAGGGACCGGGGAGCTGTTTTTT. Amino acids: CTSSLDSRGPVGTGELFF.

This clonotype was recorded a few times. The chain carries TRBV20-1 and TRBJ2-7; D may be TRBD1 (5 bases). Germline V gene lookup returns CDR1 DFQATT and CDR2 SNEGSKA (reference sequence). Deletions cut 3 bases from V and 2 bases from J, with 14 bases between. The CDR3 sequence is 14 residues long. The CDR3 DNA follows: TGCAGTGCTAGGGGGCTACAGCGAACCTACGAGCAGTACTTC. This sequence encodes CSARGLQRTYEQYF.

This clonotype was observed a few times. The rearrangement joins TRBV20-1 to TRBJ2-7; D might be TRBD2 (7 bases). The CDR3 spans 15 residues. The V gene lost 3 bases and the J gene lost 3 bases, with 18 bases spanning the gap. Germline V lookup: CDR1 DFQATT, CDR2 SNEGSKA (reference sequence). This CDR3 is CSASYSVGGGYEQYF. The CDR3 region has the DNA TGCAGTGCTAGTTACTCCGTAGGGGGGGGCTACGAGCAGTACTTC.

This clonotype was counted only a few times. The chain couples TRBV6-5 to TRBJ1-4; 7 bases agree with TRBD1. This CDR3 spans 15 amino acids. Germline V gene lookup returns CDR1 MNHEY and CDR2 SVGAGI. Unmatched junction bases numbered 5, after V lost 0 bases and J lost 7 bases. The DNA of the CDR3 is TGTGCCAGCAGTTACTCAGACAGGGAAAGTGAAAAACTGTTTTTT. Its translation: CASSYSDRESEKLFF.